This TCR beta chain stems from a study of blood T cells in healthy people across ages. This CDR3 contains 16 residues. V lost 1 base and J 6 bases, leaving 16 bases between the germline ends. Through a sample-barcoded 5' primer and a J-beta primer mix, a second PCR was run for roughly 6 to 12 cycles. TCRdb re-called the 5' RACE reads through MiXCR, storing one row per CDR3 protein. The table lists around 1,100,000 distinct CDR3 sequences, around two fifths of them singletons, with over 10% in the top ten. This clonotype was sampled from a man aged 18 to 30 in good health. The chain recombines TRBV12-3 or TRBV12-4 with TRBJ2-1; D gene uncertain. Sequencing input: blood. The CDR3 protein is CASSLEPGKGCNEQFF. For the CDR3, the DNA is TGTGCCAGCAGTTTAGAGCCCGGCAAGGGCTGCAATGAGCAGTTCTTC.